This T cell receptor (beta chain) is drawn from a study of blood T cell repertoires in COVID-19. About the study: Samples representing acute and convalescent COVID-19 were sourced from the United States, Italy and Spain. Sources were T cells, B-cell-depleted T cells, or PBMCs; the material itself was cDNA or gDNA.

The ends were cut back, 1 base at V and 8 bases at J, with 8 bases in the middle. Germline CDR1 KGHSH, CDR2 LQKENI. The length of the CDR3 is 12 residues. The repertoire was sequenced with immunoSEQ multiplex PCR; TCRdb's copy has only in-frame clones and lacks some. Among approximately 200,000 clones listed, about 88% were seen once. This sequence was found in a woman aged 55-70 years with acute or convalescent COVID-19. Sequencing was carried out using peripheral blood. The chain uses TRBV18 and TRBJ1-2, with a tentative D call TRBD1 (5 bases). CDR3 region: CASSPQEGGYTF. The CDR3 bases are TGTGCCAGCTCACCACAGGAGGGGGGCTACACCTTC.